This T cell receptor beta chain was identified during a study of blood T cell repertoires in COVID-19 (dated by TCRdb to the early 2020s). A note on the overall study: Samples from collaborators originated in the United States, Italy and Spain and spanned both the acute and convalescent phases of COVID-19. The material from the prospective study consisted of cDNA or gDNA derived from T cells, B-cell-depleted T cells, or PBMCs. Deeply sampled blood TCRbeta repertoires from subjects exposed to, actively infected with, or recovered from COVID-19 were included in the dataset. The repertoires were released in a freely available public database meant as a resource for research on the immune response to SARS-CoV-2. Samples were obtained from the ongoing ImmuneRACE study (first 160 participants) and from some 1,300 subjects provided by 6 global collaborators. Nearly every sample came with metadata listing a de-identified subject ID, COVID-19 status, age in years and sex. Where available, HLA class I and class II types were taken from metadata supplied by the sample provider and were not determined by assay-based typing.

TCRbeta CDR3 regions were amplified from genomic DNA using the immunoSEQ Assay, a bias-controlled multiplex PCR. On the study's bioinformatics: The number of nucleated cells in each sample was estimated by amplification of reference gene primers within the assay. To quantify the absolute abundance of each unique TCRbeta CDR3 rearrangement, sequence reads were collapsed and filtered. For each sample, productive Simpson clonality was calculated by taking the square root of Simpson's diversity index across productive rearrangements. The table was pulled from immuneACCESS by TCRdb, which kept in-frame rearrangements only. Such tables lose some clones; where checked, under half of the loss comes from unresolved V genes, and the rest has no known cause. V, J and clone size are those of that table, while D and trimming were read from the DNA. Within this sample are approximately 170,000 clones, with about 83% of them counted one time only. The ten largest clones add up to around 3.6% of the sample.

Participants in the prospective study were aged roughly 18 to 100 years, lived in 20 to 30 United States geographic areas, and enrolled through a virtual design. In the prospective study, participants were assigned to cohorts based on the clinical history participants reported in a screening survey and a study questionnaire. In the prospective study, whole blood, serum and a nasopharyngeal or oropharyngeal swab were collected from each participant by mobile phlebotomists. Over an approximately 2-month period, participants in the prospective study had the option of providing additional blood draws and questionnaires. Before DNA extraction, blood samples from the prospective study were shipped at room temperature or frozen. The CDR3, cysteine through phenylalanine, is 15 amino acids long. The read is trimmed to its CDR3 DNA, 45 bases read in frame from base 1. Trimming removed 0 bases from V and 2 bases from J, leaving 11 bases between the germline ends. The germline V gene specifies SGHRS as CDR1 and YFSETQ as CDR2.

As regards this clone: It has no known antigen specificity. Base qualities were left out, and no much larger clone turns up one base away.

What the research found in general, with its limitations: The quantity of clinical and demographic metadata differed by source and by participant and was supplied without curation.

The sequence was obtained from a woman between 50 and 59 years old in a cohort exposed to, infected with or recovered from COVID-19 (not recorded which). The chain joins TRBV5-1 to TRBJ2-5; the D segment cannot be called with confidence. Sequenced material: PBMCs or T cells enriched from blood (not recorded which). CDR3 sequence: CASSLGGSGQETQYF. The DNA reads TGCGCCAGCAGCTTGGGAGGATCTGGGCAAGAGACCCAGTACTTC.